The clone carrying this T cell receptor beta chain was observed many times. The antigen remains unidentified. At one end, the junction sequence differs from germline, possibly due to a read error. The CDR3 regions of TCR beta were amplified from RNA transcripts. The HTBI primer set drove a first-round RT-PCR of the TCR CDR3. TCRdb re-analysed the multiplex PCR reads in MiXCR, keeping a single row per CDR3 protein. The table lists 300,000 to 450,000 distinct CDR3 sequences, roughly an eighth of them singletons. Germline CDR1 SGHTA, CDR2 FQGNSA. The CDR3 runs to 15 residues. This entry belongs to a study of T cells in Graves' hyperthyroidism and ophthalmopathy. Study as a whole: Peripheral blood was obtained at initial diagnosis, preceding any treatment.

General observations from the study: Ophthalmopathy was separated from stable hyperthyroidism by a 13 V-J model. The model foresaw ophthalmopathy a median approximately 6.1 months prior to onset. Most thyroid-expanded clonotypes above 0.001 were also found in blood.

The clonotype was recovered from a woman aged 18-29 years with Graves' hyperthyroidism. The sequenced sample consisted of blood. This chain links TRBV7-2 with TRBJ1-2, with 7 nucleotides matching TRBD1. Written as DNA, the CDR3 is TGTGCCAGCAGCGCTCAGACAGGGATAAACTCTGGCTACACCTTC. As protein: CASSAQTGINSGYTF.